This T cell receptor (beta chain) was recorded in a study of T cell responses to AZD1222 COVID-19 vaccine. The CDR3 totals 17 residues. V lost 3 bases to trimming and J lost 2 bases, with 19 bases between them. Per germline, CDR1 KGHSH and CDR2 LQKENI. Generated by immunoSEQ multiplex PCR, the TCRdb table keeps only in-frame clones and is missing some. The sample has around 150,000 clones, approximately 94% seen once. This sample comprised peripheral blood, obtained 28 days after the second AZD1222 dose. The V gene is TRBV18, the J gene TRBJ1-1, with D possibly TRBD1 on 6 matching bases. This sequence was found in an adult who received the AZD1222 COVID-19 vaccine. CDR3 DNA sequence: TGTGCCAGCTCACCCCTACGATGGACAGATATTAACACTGAAGCTTTCTTT. Translation gives CASSPLRWTDINTEAFF. The full variable domain, with the rest looked up from reference TRBV18 and TRBJ1-1, is NAGVMQNPRHLVRRRGQEARLRCSPMKGHSHVYWYRQLPEEGLKFMVYLQKENIIDESGMPKERFSAEFPKEGPSILRIQQVVRGDSAAYFCASSPLRWTDINTEAFFGQGTRLTVV.